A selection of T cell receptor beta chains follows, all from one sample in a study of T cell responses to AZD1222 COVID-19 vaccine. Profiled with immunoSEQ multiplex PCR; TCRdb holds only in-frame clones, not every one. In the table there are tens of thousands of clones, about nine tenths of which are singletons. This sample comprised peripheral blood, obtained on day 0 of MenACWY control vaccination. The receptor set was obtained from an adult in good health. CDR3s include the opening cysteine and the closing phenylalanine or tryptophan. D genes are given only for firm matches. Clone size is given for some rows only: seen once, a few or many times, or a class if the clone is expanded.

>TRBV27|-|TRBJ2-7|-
CASSSLQGPYEQYF
TGTGCCAGCAGTTCCCTCCAGGGTCCCTACGAGCAGTACTTC
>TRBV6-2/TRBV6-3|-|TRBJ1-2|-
CASSYGVRGYTF
TGTGCCAGCAGTTACGGGGTCCGTGGCTACACCTTC
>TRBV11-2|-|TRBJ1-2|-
CASSFPGDYGYTF
TGTGCCAGCAGCTTCCCCGGGGACTATGGCTACACCTTC
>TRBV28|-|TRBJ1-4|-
CASSLSGEKLFF
TGTGCCAGCAGTTTAAGCGGTGAAAAACTGTTTTTT
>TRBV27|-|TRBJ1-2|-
CASSFSDKDGYTF
TGTGCCAGCAGTTTCTCGGACAAGGATGGCTACACCTTC
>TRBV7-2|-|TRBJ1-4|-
CASTHEEAPTNEKLFF
TGTGCCAGCACCCATGAAGAGGCCCCAACTAATGAAAAACTGTTTTTT
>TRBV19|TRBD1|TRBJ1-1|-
CASSTQGARTEAFF
TGTGCCAGTAGTACGCAGGGGGCGCGGACTGAAGCTTTCTTT
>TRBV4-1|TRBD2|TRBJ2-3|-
CASSQGLAGPFTDTQYF
TGCGCCAGCAGCCAAGGACTAGCTGGCCCATTCACAGATACGCAGTATTTT
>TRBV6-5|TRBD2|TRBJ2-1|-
CASSYRGGLDNEQFF
TGTGCCAGCAGTTACCGGGGGGGCCTAGACAATGAGCAGTTCTTC
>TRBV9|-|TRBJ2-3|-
CASSPRTEGDTQYF
TGTGCCAGCAGCCCCCGGACAGAGGGAGATACGCAGTATTTT
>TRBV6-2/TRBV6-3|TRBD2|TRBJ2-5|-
CASSYRRGAPETQYF
TGTGCCAGCAGTTATCGGCGGGGGGCCCCAGAGACCCAGTACTTC
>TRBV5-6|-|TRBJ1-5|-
CASSLVDQPQHF
TGTGCCAGCAGCTTAGTGGATCAGCCCCAGCATTTT
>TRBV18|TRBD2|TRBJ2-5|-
CASSLRLAGDGTQYF
TGTGCCAGCTCACTGCGACTAGCGGGGGACGGGACCCAGTACTTC
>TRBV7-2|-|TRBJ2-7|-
CASSTYGARYEQYF
TGTGCCAGCAGCACTTACGGGGCCCGGTACGAGCAGTACTTC
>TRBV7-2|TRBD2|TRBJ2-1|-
CASSLEPSGTNNEQFF
TGTGCCAGCAGCTTAGAACCTAGCGGGACCAACAATGAGCAGTTCTTC
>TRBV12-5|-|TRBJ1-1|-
CASGLVGGAEAFF
TGTGCTAGTGGTTTGGTAGGGGGGGCTGAAGCTTTCTTT
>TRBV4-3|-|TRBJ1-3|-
CASSQDVSRSGNTIYF
TGCGCCAGCAGCCAAGACGTGTCGCGGTCTGGAAACACCATATATTTT
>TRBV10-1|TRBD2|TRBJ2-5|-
CASSLLAGGQETQYF
TGCGCCAGCAGTCTACTAGCGGGGGGACAAGAGACCCAGTACTTC
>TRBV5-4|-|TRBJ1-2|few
CASSPAGKQYLSGYTF
TGTGCCAGCAGCCCAGCGGGGAAGCAGTACCTCTCCGGCTACACCTTC
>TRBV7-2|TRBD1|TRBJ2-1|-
CASSLPRDRGHEQFF
TGTGCCAGCAGCCTCCCCCGGGACAGGGGTCATGAGCAGTTCTTC
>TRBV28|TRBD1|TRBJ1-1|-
CASSPPDRGLGTEAFF
TGTGCCAGCAGTCCACCGGACAGGGGGCTGGGGACTGAAGCTTTCTTT
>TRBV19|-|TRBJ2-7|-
CASSPGRVTYEQYF
TGTGCCAGTAGCCCGGGACGGGTTACCTACGAGCAGTACTTC
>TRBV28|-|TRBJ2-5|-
CASSLRQDRQETQYF
TGTGCCAGCAGCCTACGACAAGACCGGCAAGAGACCCAGTACTTC
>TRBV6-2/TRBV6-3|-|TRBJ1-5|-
CASSTPGAWSNQPQHF
TGTGCCAGCAGTACCCCAGGGGCTTGGAGCAATCAGCCCCAGCATTTT
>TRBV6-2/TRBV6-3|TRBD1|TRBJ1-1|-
CASSYPPGQGNTEAFF
TGTGCCAGCAGTTACCCTCCGGGACAGGGGAACACTGAAGCTTTCTTT
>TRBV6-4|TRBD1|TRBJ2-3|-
CASRQGLNTDTQYF
TGTGCCAGCAGACAGGGGTTAAACACAGATACGCAGTATTTT
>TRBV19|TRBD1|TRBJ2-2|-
CASSPRRSGGRDTGELFF
TGTGCCAGTAGTCCCCGAAGATCAGGGGGTAGGGACACCGGGGAGCTGTTTTTT
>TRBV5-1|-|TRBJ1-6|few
CASSLTGYNSPLHF
TGCGCCAGCAGCTTGACAGGTTATAATTCACCCCTCCACTTT
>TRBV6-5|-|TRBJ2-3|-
CASSYSGRGQADTQYF
TGTGCCAGCAGTTACTCGGGACGCGGGCAAGCAGATACGCAGTATTTT
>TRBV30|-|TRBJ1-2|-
CAWSVSPNYGYTF
TGTGCCTGGAGTGTATCGCCTAACTATGGCTACACCTTC
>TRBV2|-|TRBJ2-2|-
CASSQQGLKNTGELFF
TGTGCCAGCAGTCAACAGGGTCTCAAGAACACCGGGGAGCTGTTTTTT
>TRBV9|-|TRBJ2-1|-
CASSTDSSYNEQFF
TGTGCCAGCAGCACGGACTCGTCCTACAATGAGCAGTTCTTC
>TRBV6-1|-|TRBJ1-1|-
CASSETVAEAFF
TGTGCCAGCAGTGAAACCGTCGCTGAAGCTTTCTTT
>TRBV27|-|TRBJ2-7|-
CASPTETFYEQYF
TGTGCCAGCCCAACAGAAACCTTCTACGAGCAGTACTTC
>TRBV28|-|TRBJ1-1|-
CASSFPLQMNTEAFF
TGTGCCAGCAGTTTTCCCCTACAGATGAACACTGAAGCTTTCTTT
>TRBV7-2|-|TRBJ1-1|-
CASSLLRKNTEAFF
TGTGCCAGCAGCTTACTCCGAAAGAACACTGAAGCTTTCTTT
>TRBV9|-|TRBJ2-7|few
CASSVSALPFYEQYF
TGTGCCAGCAGCGTGTCCGCTTTACCCTTCTACGAGCAGTACTTC
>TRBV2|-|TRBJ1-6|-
CASRDRGNNSPLHF
TGTGCCAGCAGAGACCGGGGTAATAATTCACCCCTCCACTTT
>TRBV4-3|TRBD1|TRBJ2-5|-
CASSQDHRGLETQYF
TGCGCCAGCAGCCAAGACCACAGGGGGCTAGAGACCCAGTACTTC
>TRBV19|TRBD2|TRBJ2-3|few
CASNPSGASTDTQYF
TGTGCCAGTAACCCTAGCGGGGCTAGCACAGATACGCAGTATTTT
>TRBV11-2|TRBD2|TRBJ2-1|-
CASSYRPGTSDNEQFF
TGTGCCAGCAGCTACAGGCCCGGGACTAGCGACAATGAGCAGTTCTTC
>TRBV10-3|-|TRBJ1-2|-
CAISESPGRYGYTF
TGTGCCATCAGTGAGTCTCCAGGTCGATATGGCTACACCTTC
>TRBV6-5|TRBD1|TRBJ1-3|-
CASRGQGAGNTIYF
TGTGCCAGCAGAGGACAGGGGGCTGGAAACACCATATATTTT
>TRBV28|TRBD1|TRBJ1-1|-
CASSLYATGGGRAFF
TGTGCCAGCAGTTTATATGCGACAGGGGGCGGAAGAGCTTTCTTT
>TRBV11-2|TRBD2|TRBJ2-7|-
CASSWGGPYEQYF
TGTGCCAGCAGCTGGGGGGGACCCTACGAGCAGTACTTC
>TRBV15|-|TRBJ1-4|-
CATSREGSTNEKLFF
TGTGCCACCAGCAGAGAAGGGTCCACTAATGAAAAACTGTTTTTT
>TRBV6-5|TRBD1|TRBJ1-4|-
CASSYTGQPNEKLFF
TGTGCCAGCAGTTACACGGGACAGCCTAATGAAAAACTGTTTTTT
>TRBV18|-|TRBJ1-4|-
CASSPGIPTDEKLFF
TGTGCCAGCTCACCCGGGATCCCTACCGATGAAAAACTGTTTTTT
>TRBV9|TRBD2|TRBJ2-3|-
CASSHNSWTSRDTQYF
TGTGCCAGCAGCCACAATAGCTGGACTAGCCGAGATACGCAGTATTTT
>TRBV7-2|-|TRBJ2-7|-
CASSLMSGRSSYEQYF
TGTGCCAGCAGCTTAATGAGTGGACGGAGCTCCTACGAGCAGTACTTC
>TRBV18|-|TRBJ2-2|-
CASSLSRSTGELFF
TGTGCCAGCTCACTCTCCAGATCCACCGGGGAGCTGTTTTTT
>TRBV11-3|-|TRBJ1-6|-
CASTRTDFNSPLHF
TGTGCCAGCACTCGGACGGATTTTAATTCACCCCTCCACTTT
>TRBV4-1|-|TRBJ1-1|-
CASSQDQVSSVNTEAFF
TGCGCCAGCAGCCAAGATCAAGTATCTTCCGTAAACACTGAAGCTTTCTTT
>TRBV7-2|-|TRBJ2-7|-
CASSLVGLLPTYEQYF
TGTGCCAGCAGCTTAGTGGGGTTGCTGCCGACCTACGAGCAGTACTTC
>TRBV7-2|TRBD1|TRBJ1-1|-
CASSPRQGRSTEAFF
TGTGCCAGCAGCCCTAGACAGGGGAGGAGCACTGAAGCTTTCTTT
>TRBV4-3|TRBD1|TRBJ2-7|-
CASSYNRDRAYEQYF
TGCGCCAGCAGCTATAACCGGGACAGGGCCTACGAGCAGTACTTC
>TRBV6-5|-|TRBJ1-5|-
CATRGAPGQPQHF
TGTGCCACTCGAGGGGCCCCGGGTCAGCCCCAGCATTTT
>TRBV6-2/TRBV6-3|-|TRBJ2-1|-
CASSQGRNEQFF
TGTGCCAGCAGTCAGGGTCGCAATGAGCAGTTCTTC